The present TCR beta chain was sequenced within a study of blood T cell repertoires in COVID-19. Study-wide context: There were acute and convalescent COVID-19 samples, and they came from the United States, Italy and Spain. Sources were T cells, B-cell-depleted T cells, or PBMCs; the material itself was cDNA or gDNA.

Authors' processing steps: From reference gene primer amplification, estimates of nucleated cell counts were derived. Assay: immunoSEQ multiplex PCR; the TCRdb copy retains only in-frame clones and omits some. That table is the source of V, J and clone size, and D and trimming were worked out from the DNA. Counted here are tens of thousands of clones, about nine tenths occurring once; the ten biggest clones make up around 10%. Per germline, CDR1 MNHEY and CDR2 SMNVEV (reference sequence). The CDR3 loop spans 15 amino acids. Trimming shortened V by 0 bases and J by 1 base, and 10 bases separated the two germline ends.

The chain uses TRBV27 and TRBJ2-7; D is possibly TRBD1 (5 bases). This receptor was identified in a man older than 75 with active COVID-19. Sequenced sample: peripheral blood. CDR3 residues: CASSLSGVFSYEQYF. CDR3 nucleotide sequence: TGTGCCAGCAGTTTATCAGGGGTCTTTTCCTACGAGCAGTACTTC.